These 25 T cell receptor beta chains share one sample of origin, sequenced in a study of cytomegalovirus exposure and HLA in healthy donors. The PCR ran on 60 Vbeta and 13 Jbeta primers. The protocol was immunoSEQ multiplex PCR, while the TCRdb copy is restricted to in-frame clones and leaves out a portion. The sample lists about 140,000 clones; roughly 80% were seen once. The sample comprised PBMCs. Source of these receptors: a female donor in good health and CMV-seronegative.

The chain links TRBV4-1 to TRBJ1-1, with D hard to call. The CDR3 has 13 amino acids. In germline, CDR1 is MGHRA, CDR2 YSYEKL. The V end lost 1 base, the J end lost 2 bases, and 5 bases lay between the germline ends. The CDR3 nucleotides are TGCGCCAGCAGCCAAGTCAGTAACACTGAAGCTTTCTTT. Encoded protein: CASSQVSNTEAFF.

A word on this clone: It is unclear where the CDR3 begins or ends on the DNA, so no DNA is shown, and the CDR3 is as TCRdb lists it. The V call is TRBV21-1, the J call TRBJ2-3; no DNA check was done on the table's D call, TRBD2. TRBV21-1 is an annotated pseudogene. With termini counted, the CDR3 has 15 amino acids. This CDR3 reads CASSKVAGGADTQYF.

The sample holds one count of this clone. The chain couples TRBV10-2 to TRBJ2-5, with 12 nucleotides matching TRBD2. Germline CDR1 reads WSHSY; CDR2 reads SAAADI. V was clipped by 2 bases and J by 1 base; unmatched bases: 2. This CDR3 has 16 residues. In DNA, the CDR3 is TGCGCCAGCAGTGAGATGACTAGCGGGGGCCAAGAGACCCAGTACTTC. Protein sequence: CASSEMTSGGQETQYF.

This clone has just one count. CDR3 region: CASTPTLAAMSNNEQYF. CDR3 bases: TGTGCCAGCACCCCGACACTGGCCGCGATGAGTAACAACGAGCAGTACTTC. This chain joins TRBV5-4 and TRBJ2-7; D is unresolved. Germline V gene data show CDR1 as SGHNT and CDR2 as YYREEE (reference sequence). V was trimmed by 6 bases and J by 5 bases, leaving 27 bases between them. This CDR3 has 17 residues. Full variable domain (outside the CDR3, taken from reference TRBV5-4 and TRBJ2-7): ETGVTQSPTHLIKTRGQQVTLRCSSQSGHNTVSWYQQALGQGPQFIFQYYREEENGRGNFPPRFSGLQFPNYSSELNVNALELDDSALYLCASTPTLAAMSNNEQYFGPGTRLTVT.

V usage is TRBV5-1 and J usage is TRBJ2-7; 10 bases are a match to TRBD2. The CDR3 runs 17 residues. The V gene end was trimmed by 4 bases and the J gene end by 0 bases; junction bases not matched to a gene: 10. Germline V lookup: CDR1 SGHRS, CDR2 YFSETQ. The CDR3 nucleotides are TGCGCCAGCAGCCTGGGGCTAGCGGGAGCTCACTCCTACGAGCAGTACTTC. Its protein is CASSLGLAGAHSYEQYF. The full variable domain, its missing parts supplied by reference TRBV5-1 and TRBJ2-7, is KAGVTQTPRYLIKTRGQQVTLSCSPISGHRSVSWYQQTPGQGLQFLFEYFSETQRNKGNFPGRFSGRQFSNSRSEMNVSTLELGDSALYLCASSLGLAGAHSYEQYFGPGTRLTVT.

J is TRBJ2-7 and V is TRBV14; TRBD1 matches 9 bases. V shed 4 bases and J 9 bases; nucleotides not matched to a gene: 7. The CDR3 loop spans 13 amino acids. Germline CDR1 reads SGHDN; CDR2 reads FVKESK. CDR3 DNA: TGTGCCAGCAGCCCCGACAGGGGGTTTTTGCAGTACTTC. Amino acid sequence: CASSPDRGFLQYF.

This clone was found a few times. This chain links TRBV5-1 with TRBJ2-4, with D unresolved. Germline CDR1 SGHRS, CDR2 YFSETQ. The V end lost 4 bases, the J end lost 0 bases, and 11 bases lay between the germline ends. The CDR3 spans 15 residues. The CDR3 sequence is CASSESTLAKNIQYF. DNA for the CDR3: TGCGCCAGCAGCGAGTCAACTTTAGCCAAAAACATTCAGTACTTC.

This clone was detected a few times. CDR3 amino acids: CASSPGSYEQYF. The CDR3 coding sequence is TGTGCCAGCAGCCCCGGGAGCTACGAGCAGTACTTC. The chain combines TRBV14 with TRBJ2-7; TRBD2 is a possible D gene (6 bases). The V gene's germline CDR1 is SGHDN and CDR2 FVKESK. The CDR3 is 12 residues long. Trimming left V 4 bases short and J 3 bases short, with 7 bases between. Full variable domain (remainder filled in from reference TRBV14 and TRBJ2-7): EAGVTQFPSHSVIEKGQTVTLRCDPISGHDNLYWYRRVMGKEIKFLLHFVKESKQDESGMPNNRFLAERTGGTYSTLKVQPAELEDSGVYFCASSPGSYEQYFGPGTRLTVT.

CDR3 amino acids: CASSESSGLRRTEAFF. The DNA for the CDR3 is TGTGCCAGCAGTGAATCTTCGGGACTGCGCCGCACTGAAGCTTTCTTT. The chain has TRBV25-1 and TRBJ1-1, with D perhaps matching TRBD1 (5 bases). Trimming took 1 base from V and 4 from J, leaving 16 bases between them. The germline CDR1 and CDR2 sequences are MGHDK and SYGVNS. The CDR3 contains 16 residues.

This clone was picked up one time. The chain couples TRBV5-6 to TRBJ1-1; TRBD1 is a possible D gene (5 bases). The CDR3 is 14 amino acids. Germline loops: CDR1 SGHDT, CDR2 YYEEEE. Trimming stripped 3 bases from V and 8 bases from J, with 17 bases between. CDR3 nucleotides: TGTGCCAGCAGCTCGGGACTGCTTCTGCCCGAAGCTTTCTTT. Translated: CASSSGLLLPEAFF.

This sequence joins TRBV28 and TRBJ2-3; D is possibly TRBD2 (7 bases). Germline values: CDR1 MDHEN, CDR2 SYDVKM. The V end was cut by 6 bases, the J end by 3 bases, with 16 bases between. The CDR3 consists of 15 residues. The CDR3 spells CASSHSGRGTDTQYF. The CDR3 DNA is TGTGCCAGCAGCCATTCAGGGAGGGGGACAGATACGCAGTATTTT.

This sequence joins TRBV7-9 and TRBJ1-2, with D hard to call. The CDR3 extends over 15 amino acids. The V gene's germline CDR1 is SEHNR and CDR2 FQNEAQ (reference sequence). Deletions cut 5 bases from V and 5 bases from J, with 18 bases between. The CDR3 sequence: CASSQQPTESYGYTF. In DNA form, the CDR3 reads TGTGCCAGCAGCCAACAACCTACAGAAAGTTATGGCTACACCTTC.

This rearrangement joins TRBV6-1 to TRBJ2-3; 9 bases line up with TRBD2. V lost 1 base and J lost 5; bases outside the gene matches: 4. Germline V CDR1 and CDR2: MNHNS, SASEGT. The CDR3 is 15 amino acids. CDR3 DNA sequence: TGTGCCAGCAGTGAAGTTGGCGGGAGGGGAGATACGCAGTATTTT. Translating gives CASSEVGGRGDTQYF.

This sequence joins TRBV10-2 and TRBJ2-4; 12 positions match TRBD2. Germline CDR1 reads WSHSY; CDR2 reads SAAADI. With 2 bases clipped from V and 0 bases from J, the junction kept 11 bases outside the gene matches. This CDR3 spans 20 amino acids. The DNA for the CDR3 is TGCGCCAGCAGTGAGCCCACTCGACTAGCGGGGGCACTAGCCAAAAACATTCAGTACTTC. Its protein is CASSEPTRLAGALAKNIQYF.

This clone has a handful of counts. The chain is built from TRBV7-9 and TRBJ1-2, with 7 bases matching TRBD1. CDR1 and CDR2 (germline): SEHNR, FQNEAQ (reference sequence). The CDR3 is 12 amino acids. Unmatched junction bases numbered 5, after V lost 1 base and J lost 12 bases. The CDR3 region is CASSLDGTAHTF. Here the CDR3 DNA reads TGTGCCAGCAGCTTAGATGGGACAGCCCACACCTTC.

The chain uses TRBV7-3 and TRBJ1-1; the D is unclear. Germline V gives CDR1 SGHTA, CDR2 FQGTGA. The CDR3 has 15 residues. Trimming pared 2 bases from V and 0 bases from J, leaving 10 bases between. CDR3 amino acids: CASSLSGRVNTEAFF. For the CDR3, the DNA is TGTGCCAGCAGCTTATCCGGTCGCGTGAACACTGAAGCTTTCTTT.

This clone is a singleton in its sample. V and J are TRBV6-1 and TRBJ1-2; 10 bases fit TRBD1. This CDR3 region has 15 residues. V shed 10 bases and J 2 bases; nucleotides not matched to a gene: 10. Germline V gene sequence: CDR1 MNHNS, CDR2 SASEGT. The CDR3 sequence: CAILIPTGGNYGYTF. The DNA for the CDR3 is TGTGCCATCCTGATCCCGACAGGGGGCAACTATGGCTACACCTTC.

DNA for the CDR3: TGTGCCAGTGATCCGACAGGGGCGCGTGGCGGGGAGCTGTTTTTT. Amino acids: CASDPTGARGGELFF. V usage is TRBV19 and J usage is TRBJ2-2, with 8 bases aligning to TRBD1. With V trimmed by 8 bases and J by 7 bases, 12 bases remained unmatched. CDR3 size: 15 residues. Germline values: CDR1 LNHDA, CDR2 SQIVND (reference sequence).

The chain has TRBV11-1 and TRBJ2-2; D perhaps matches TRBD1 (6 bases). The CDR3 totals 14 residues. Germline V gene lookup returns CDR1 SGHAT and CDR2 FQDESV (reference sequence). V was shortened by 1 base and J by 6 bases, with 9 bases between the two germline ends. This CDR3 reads CASSLVEGAGELFF. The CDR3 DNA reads TGTGCCAGCAGCTTAGTTGAGGGGGCCGGGGAGCTGTTTTTT.

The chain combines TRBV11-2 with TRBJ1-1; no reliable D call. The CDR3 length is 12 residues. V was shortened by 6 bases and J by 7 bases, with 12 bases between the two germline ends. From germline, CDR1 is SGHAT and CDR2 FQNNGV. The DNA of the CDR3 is TGTGCCAGCAGTTCTCAGACGGGTGAAGCTTTCTTT. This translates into CASSSQTGEAFF.

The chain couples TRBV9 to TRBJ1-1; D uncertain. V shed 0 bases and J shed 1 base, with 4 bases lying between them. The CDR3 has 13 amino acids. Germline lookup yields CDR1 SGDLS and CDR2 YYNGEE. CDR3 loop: CASSVGRNTEAFF. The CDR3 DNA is TGTGCCAGCAGCGTAGGCAGGAACACTGAAGCTTTCTTT.

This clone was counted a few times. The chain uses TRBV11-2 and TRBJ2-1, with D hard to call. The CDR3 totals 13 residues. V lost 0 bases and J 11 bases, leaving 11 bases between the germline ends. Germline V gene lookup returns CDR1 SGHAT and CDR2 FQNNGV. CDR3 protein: CASSLDQARKQFF. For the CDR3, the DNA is TGTGCCAGCAGCTTAGATCAAGCCAGGAAGCAGTTCTTC.

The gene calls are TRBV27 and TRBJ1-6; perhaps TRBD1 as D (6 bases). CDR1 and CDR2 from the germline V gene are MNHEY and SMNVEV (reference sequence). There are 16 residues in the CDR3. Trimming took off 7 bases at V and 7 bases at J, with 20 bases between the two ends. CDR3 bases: TGTGCCAGCACGGAAATTTACCGGCAGGGGAATTCACCCCTCCACTTT. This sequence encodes CASTEIYRQGNSPLHF.

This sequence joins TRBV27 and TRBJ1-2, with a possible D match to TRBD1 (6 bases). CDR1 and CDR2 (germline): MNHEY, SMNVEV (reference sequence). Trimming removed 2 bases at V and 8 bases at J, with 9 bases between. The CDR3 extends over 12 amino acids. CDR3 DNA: TGTGCCAGCAGTTTAGGGGGCGGCGGCTACACCTTC. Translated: CASSLGGGGYTF.

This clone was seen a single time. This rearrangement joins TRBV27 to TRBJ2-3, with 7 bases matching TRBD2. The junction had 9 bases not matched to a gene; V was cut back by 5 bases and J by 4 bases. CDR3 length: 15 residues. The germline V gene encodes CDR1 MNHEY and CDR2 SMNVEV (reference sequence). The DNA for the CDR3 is TGTGCCAGCAGTCTTGCGGGGGAGGCGCCAGATACGCAGTATTTT. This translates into CASSLAGEAPDTQYF.